The 22 T cell receptor beta chains given below trace back to one sample, sequenced in a study of sequential checkpoint blockade in melanoma. Clones were read by immunoSEQ multiplex PCR, and TCRdb kept only the in-frame ones, dropping some. The table lists under 20,000 clones, roughly two thirds of them singletons. Treatment defined: randomized to nivolumab then ipilimumab (arm A) or the reverse (arm B). The sequencing used CD8+ T cells sorted from blood (inferred from file names), collected from a patient given nivolumab and ipilimumab in sequence. These receptors all come from a human donor with melanoma.

V gene TRBV7-9 combines with J gene TRBJ2-5; 10 positions match TRBD2. Germline V CDR1 and CDR2: SEHNR, FQNEAQ (reference sequence). This CDR3 is 15 amino acids long. Trimming at V came to 5 bases and at J to 5 bases, leaving 8 bases not matched to a gene. CDR3: CASSQSSGGSETQYF. In DNA, the CDR3 is TGTGCCAGCAGCCAATCTAGCGGGGGAAGTGAGACCCAGTACTTC.

The rearrangement joins TRBV7-8 to TRBJ2-3; 7 nucleotides match TRBD1. This CDR3 region has 15 residues. Germline V gene data show CDR1 as SGHVS and CDR2 as FQNEAQ. V shed 5 bases, J shed 0 bases, and the junction held 5 bases outside the gene matches. Written as DNA, the CDR3 is TGTGCCAGCAGCGTGGGACAGCCCAGCACAGATACGCAGTATTTT. Protein product: CASSVGQPSTDTQYF.

The chain combines TRBV13 with TRBJ2-3; 8 bases are shared with TRBD2. CDR1 is PRHDT and CDR2 is FYEKMQ in the germline V gene (reference sequence). Losses at the gene ends were 1 base for V and 5 bases for J; bases not matched to a gene: 11. The CDR3 has 17 residues. This chain's CDR3 is CASSLDRLSGRRDTQYF. CDR3 coding DNA: TGTGCCAGCAGCTTAGATCGTCTAAGCGGGAGAAGAGATACGCAGTATTTT.

This chain links TRBV10-3 with TRBJ2-6; tentatively, D is TRBD2 (6 bases). This CDR3 region has 14 residues. The V and J ends lost 10 bases and 0 bases respectively, with 10 bases between them. The V gene's germline CDR1 is ENHRY and CDR2 SYGVKD. CDR3 protein: CATRGSSGANVLTF. The CDR3, as DNA: TGTGCCACTCGGGGGTCCTCTGGGGCCAACGTCCTGACTTTC.

The gene calls are TRBV27 and TRBJ1-1; tentative D call: TRBD1 (6 bases). The CDR3 sequence is 14 residues long. Germline V gene sequence: CDR1 MNHEY, CDR2 SMNVEV (reference sequence). V lost 7 bases, J lost 0 bases, and 12 bases lay in between. The CDR3 sequence: CASKFRTVNTEAFF. In DNA, the CDR3 is TGTGCCAGCAAGTTTAGGACAGTGAACACTGAAGCTTTCTTT.

V is TRBV6-5 and J is TRBJ2-3; the match to TRBD1 covers 7 bases. The ends lost 2 bases at V and 1 base at J; junction bases unmatched: 3. Germline CDR1 reads MNHEY; CDR2 reads SVGAGI. The CDR3 covers 15 residues. In nucleotides, the CDR3 is TGTGCCAGCAGTTACGCAGGGGGTGGCACAGATACGCAGTATTTT. Its translation is CASSYAGGGTDTQYF.

The chain is built from TRBV6-4 and TRBJ2-2, with 8 positions matching TRBD2. J gave up 4 bases and V 4 bases, and 2 bases lay outside the gene matches. Germline V gene lookup returns CDR1 MRHNA and CDR2 SNTAGT. The CDR3 runs 14 residues. The CDR3 DNA reads TGTGCCAGCAGTGCCGGGACTAGCACCGGGGAGCTGTTTTTT. This sequence encodes CASSAGTSTGELFF.

The genes are TRBV15 and TRBJ1-2; D is possibly TRBD1 (6 bases). CDR3 length: 14 amino acids. Germline CDR1 and CDR2: LNHNV and YYDKDF (reference sequence). With 3 bases removed from V and 2 bases from J, the gap between germline ends came to 10 bases. The CDR3 loop is CATSRTGANYGYTF. Here the CDR3 DNA reads TGTGCCACCAGCAGGACAGGCGCCAACTATGGCTACACCTTC.

This chain joins TRBV6-6 and TRBJ2-1; a weak D match, TRBD1 (8 bases). The CDR3 contains 14 residues. In germline, CDR1 is MNHNY, CDR2 SVGAGI (reference sequence). Trimming removed 10 bases from V and 4 bases from J, with 17 bases in between. As DNA, the CDR3 is TGTGCCACCCGGGGGGACAGGATATACAATGAGCAGTTCTTC. Encoded protein: CATRGDRIYNEQFF.

The gene calls are TRBV9 and TRBJ2-1; 10 nucleotides align to TRBD2. With 3 bases clipped from V and 1 base from J, the junction kept 1 base outside the gene matches. Germline lookup yields CDR1 SGDLS and CDR2 YYNGEE. The CDR3 sequence is 15 residues long. The CDR3 DNA follows: TGTGCCAGCAGCGGTAGCGGGGGGTCCTACAATGAGCAGTTCTTC. Encoded protein: CASSGSGGSYNEQFF.

The count of this clone is one. V gene TRBV4-3 combines with J gene TRBJ2-6, with TRBD2 as a possible D gene (6 bases). The CDR3 is 16 residues long. The germline gives CDR1 LGHNA, CDR2 YSLEER. V lost 0 bases and J 7 bases, leaving 13 bases between the germline ends. CDR3 in DNA: TGCGCCAGCAGCCAAGAGGAGGGCAGACCCGCCAACGTCCTGACTTTC. Its translation is CASSQEEGRPANVLTF.

This clone was detected only a few times. J is TRBJ2-6 and V is TRBV5-6; 9 bases align to TRBD1. CDR3 length: 16 residues. Per germline, CDR1 SGHDT and CDR2 YYEEEE. V lost 2 bases to trimming and J lost 2 bases; unmatched junction nucleotides: 2. CDR3 coding DNA: TGTGCCAGCAGCTTCGGGGACAGGGCTGGGGCCAACGTCCTGACTTTC. Translation gives CASSFGDRAGANVLTF.

This chain's CDR3 is CASSGPVYNEQFF. The CDR3 DNA reads TGTGCCAGCAGCGGTCCAGTGTACAATGAGCAGTTCTTC. The chain has TRBV9 and TRBJ2-1; the D is unclear. Trimming removed 3 bases from V and 4 bases from J, with 8 bases in between. The CDR3 loop spans 13 amino acids. In germline, CDR1 is SGDLS, CDR2 YYNGEE.

The gene calls are TRBV12-5 and TRBJ1-1; D remains ambiguous. V was clipped by 2 bases and J by 2 bases, with 6 bases between them. In germline, CDR1 is LGHNT, CDR2 FRNRAP. CDR3 length: 13 amino acids. CDR3 bases: TGTGCTAGTGGTTTGACAGTTAACACTGAAGCTTTCTTT. This translates into CASGLTVNTEAFF.

This chain links TRBV9 with TRBJ2-2, with D possibly TRBD1 on 5 matching bases. With 4 bases removed from V and 3 bases from J, the gap between germline ends came to 25 bases. Germline V lookup: CDR1 SGDLS, CDR2 YYNGEE. The CDR3 consists of 19 residues. The DNA of the CDR3 is TGTGCCAGCAGCTCTTCCAGGGTGGACGTCCCCTGGGACACCGGGGAGCTGTTTTTT. Its protein is CASSSSRVDVPWDTGELFF.

The chain combines TRBV4-2 with TRBJ1-6; no clear D. CDR1 is LGHNA, CDR2 YNFKEQ, per germline. This CDR3 region has 16 residues. V shed 1 base and J shed 3 bases, with 10 bases lying between them. CDR3 region: CASSQGQANYNSPLHF. Written as DNA, the CDR3 is TGTGCCAGCAGCCAAGGGCAGGCGAACTATAATTCACCCCTCCACTTT.

This clone was seen a single time. The V gene is TRBV7-2, the J gene TRBJ2-7, with D unresolved. V was pared by 1 base and J by 6 bases, with 7 bases between. The CDR3 runs to 12 residues. CDR1 and CDR2 (germline): SGHTA, FQGNSA. CDR3 DNA sequence: TGTGCCAGCAGCTTAGGAGGCCTCGAGCAGTACTTC. This gives the protein CASSLGGLEQYF.

The chain recombines TRBV19 with TRBJ1-5; 8 bases are a match to TRBD1. V gave up 4 bases and J gave up 3 bases; unmatched junction bases: 2. Germline V CDR1 and CDR2: LNHDA, SQIVND (reference sequence). This CDR3 region has 14 residues. CDR3 nucleotides: TGTGCCAGTAGTAAGGGACAGGTCAATCAGCCCCAGCATTTT. Translating it yields CASSKGQVNQPQHF.

By share, this clone counts as large. The rearrangement links TRBV7-9 to TRBJ1-2; D remains unclear. The V end lost 1 base, the J end lost 6 bases, and 6 bases lay between the germline ends. Germline V gene sequence: CDR1 SEHNR, CDR2 FQNEAQ (reference sequence). This CDR3 comprises 12 residues. CDR3 protein: CASSLGGNGYTF. The CDR3 DNA follows: TGTGCCAGCAGCTTAGGAGGGAATGGCTACACCTTC.

The chain couples TRBV27 to TRBJ2-3; TRBD2 matches at 12 bases. J lost 2 bases, V lost 5 bases, and 2 bases had no gene match. Germline V gene data show CDR1 as MNHEY and CDR2 as SMNVEV (reference sequence). This CDR3 is 15 amino acids long. CDR3 nucleotides: TGTGCCAGCAGTAGACTAGCGGGAGTCACAGATACGCAGTATTTT. It yields the protein CASSRLAGVTDTQYF.

The V and J genes are TRBV7-3 and TRBJ2-7, with unresolved D. The CDR3 consists of 13 residues. The V end was cut by 2 bases, the J end by 2 bases, with 7 bases between. The germline V gene encodes CDR1 SGHTA and CDR2 FQGTGA. The CDR3 nucleotides are TGTGCCAGCAGCTTAGGCTTTCCCTACGAGCAGTACTTC. Protein product: CASSLGFPYEQYF.

This clone was seen a single time. The gene calls are TRBV19 and TRBJ2-1, with a tentative D call TRBD1 (5 bases). Trimming removed 3 bases at V and 2 bases at J, with 8 bases between. The CDR3 runs 14 residues. In germline, CDR1 is LNHDA, CDR2 SQIVND (reference sequence). CDR3 nucleotide sequence: TGTGCCAGTAGTATGCAGGGTCCCTACAATGAGCAGTTCTTC. It codes for CASSMQGPYNEQFF.